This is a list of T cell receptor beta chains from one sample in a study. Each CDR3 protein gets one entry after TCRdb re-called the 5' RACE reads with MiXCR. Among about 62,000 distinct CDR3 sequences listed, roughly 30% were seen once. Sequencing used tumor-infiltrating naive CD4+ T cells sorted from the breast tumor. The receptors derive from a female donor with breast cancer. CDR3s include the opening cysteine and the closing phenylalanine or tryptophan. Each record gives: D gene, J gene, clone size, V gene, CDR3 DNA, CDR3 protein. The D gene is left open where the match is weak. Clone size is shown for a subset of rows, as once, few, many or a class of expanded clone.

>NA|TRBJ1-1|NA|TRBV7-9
TGTGCCAGCAGCCCCTTGGCAGGGAACACTGAAGCTTTCTTT
CASSPLAGNTEAFF
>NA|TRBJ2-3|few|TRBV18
TGTGCCAGCTCAACGCGGGACTGGCAAACAGATACGCAGTATTTT
CASSTRDWQTDTQYF
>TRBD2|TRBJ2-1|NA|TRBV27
TGTGCCAGCAGTCCCCGGACTAGCGGGCGTTACGGCGTTATGAATGAGCAGTTCTTC
CASSPRTSGRYGVMNEQFF
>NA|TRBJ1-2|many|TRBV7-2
TGTGCCAGCAGCCCATCACGGGGAAATGGCTACACCTTC
CASSPSRGNGYTF
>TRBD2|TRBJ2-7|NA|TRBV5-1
TGCGCCAGCAGCTTGGAAGGCGGGGGGAGCGAGCAGTACTTC
CASSLEGGGSEQYF
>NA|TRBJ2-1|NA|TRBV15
TGTGCCACCAGCAGAGTCACAGGAGGTTACGACAATGAGCAGTTCTTC
CATSRVTGGYDNEQFF
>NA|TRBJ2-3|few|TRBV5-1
TGCGCCAGCAACTTCGGGGACCCCAACACAGATACGCAGTATTTT
CASNFGDPNTDTQYF
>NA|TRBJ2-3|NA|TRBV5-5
TGTGCCAGCAGCTTGGGGGCTAGGGATACGCAGTATTTT
CASSLGARDTQYF
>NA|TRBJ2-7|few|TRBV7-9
TGTGCCAGCAGCTTTCAGGGCGAGCAGTACTTC
CASSFQGEQYF
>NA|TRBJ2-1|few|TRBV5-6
TGTGCCAGCAGCTTGGGAACTACCGGCAATGAGCAGTTCTTC
CASSLGTTGNEQFF
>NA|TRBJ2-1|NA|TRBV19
TGTGCCAGTAGTATAGAAGGGAGCTCCTACAATGAGCAGTTCTTC
CASSIEGSSYNEQFF